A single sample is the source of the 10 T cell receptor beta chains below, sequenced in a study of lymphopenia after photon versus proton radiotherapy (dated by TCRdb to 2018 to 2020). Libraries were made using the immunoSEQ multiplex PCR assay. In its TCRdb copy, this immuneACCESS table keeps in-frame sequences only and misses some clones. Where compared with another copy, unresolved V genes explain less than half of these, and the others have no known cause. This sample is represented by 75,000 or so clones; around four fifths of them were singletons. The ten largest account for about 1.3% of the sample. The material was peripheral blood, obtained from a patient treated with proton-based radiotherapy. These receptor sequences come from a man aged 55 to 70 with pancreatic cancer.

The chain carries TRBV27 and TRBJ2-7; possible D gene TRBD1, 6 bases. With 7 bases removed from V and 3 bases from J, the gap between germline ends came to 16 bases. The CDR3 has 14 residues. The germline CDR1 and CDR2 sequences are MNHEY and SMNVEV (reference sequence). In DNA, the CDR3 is TGTGCCAGCATAAATTTCCAAGGGGGCTACGAGCAGTACTTC. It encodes CASINFQGGYEQYF.

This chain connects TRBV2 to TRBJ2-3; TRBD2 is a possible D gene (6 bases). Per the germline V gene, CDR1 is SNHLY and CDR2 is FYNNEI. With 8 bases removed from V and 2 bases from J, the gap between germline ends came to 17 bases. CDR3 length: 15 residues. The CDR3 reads CASLTYAGTTDTQYF. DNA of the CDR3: TGTGCCAGCCTCACATATGCGGGGACCACAGATACGCAGTATTTT.

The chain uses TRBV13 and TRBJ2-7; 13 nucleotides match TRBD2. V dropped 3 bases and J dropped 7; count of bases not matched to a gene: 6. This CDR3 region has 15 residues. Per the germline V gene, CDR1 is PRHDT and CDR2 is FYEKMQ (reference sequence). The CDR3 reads CASSLTSGRLGEQYF. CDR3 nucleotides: TGTGCCAGCAGCTTGACTAGCGGGAGGTTAGGAGAGCAGTACTTC.

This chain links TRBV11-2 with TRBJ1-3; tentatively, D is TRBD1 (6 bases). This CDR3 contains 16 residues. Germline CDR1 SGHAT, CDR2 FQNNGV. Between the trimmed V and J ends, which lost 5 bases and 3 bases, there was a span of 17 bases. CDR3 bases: TGTGCCAGCAGCGCGAAAAGCCCCAGGGGTGGAAACACCATATATTTT. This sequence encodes CASSAKSPRGGNTIYF.

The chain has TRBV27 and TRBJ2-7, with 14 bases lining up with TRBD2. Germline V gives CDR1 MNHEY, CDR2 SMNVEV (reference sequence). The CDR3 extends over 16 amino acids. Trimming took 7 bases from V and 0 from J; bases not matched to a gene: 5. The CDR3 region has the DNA TGTGCCAGCAAGGGACTAGCGGGAGACACCTCCTACGAGCAGTACTTC. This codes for CASKGLAGDTSYEQYF.

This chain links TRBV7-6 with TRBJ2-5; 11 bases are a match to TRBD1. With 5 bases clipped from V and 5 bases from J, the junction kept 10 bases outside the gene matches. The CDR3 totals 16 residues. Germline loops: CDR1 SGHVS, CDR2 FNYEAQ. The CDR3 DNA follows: TGTGCCAGCAGCCCTCTCGCCGGGACAGGGGGGGAGACCCAGTACTTC. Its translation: CASSPLAGTGGETQYF.

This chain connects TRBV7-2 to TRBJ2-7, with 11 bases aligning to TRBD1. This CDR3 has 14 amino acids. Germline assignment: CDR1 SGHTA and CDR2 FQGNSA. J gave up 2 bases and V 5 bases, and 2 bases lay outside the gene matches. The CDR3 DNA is TGTGCCAGCAGCCGGGACAGGGGGACCTACGAGCAGTACTTC. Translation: CASSRDRGTYEQYF.

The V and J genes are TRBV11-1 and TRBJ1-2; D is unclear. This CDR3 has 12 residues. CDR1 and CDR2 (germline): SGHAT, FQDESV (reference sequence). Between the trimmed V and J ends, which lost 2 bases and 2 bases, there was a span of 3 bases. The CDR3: CASSLQNYGYTF. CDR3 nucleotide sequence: TGTGCCAGCAGCTTACAAAACTATGGCTACACCTTC.

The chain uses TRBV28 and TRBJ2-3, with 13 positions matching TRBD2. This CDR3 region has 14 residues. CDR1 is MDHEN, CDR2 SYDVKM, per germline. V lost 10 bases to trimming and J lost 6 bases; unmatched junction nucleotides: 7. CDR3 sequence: CATRRTSGSDTQYF. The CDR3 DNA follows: TGTGCCACGCGACGGACTAGCGGGAGTGATACGCAGTATTTT.

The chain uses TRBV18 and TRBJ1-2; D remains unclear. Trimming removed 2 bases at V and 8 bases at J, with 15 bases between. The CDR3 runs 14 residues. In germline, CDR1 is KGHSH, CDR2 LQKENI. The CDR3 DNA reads TGTGCCAGCTCACCATTCGGAGGTTCTGGGGGCTACACCTTC. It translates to CASSPFGGSGGYTF.